The TCR beta chain under discussion was sequenced for a study of blood T cell repertoires in COVID-19 (dated by TCRdb to about 2020). As for the study more broadly: Collaborator samples came from the United States, Italy and Spain and covered acute and convalescent phases of COVID-19. Deeply sampled blood TCRbeta repertoires from subjects exposed to, actively infected with, or recovered from COVID-19 were included in the dataset. Where available, HLA class I and class II types were taken from metadata supplied by the sample provider and were not determined by assay-based typing. The repertoires were released in a freely available public database intended as a resource for research on the immune response to SARS-CoV-2. The samples were drawn from the first 160 participants of the ongoing ImmuneRACE study and from 950 to 1,500 subjects provided by 6 global collaborators. The sample metadata nearly always contained a de-identified subject ID, COVID-19 status, age in years and sex. The prospective study material was composed of cDNA or gDNA derived from T cells, B-cell-depleted T cells, or PBMCs.

For this chain, trimming is 5 bases at the V end and 14 bases at the J end, and the number of junction bases without a gene match is 8. The CDR3, from cysteine to phenylalanine, totals 13 residues. Only CDR3 DNA remains: 39 bases, in frame from the first base. From the germline V gene, CDR1 is SGHAT and CDR2 is FQNNGV. Findings and caveats that apply to the study as a whole: How much clinical and demographic metadata was included differed by source and by participant, and the metadata was provided uncurated.

Each collaborating institution followed its own protocols to collect whole blood in K2EDTA tubes. Collaborator samples were shipped for TCRbeta analysis as frozen whole blood, isolated PBMCs, or DNA extracted from either sample type. TCRbeta CDR3 regions were amplified from genomic DNA using the immunoSEQ Assay, a bias-controlled multiplex PCR. The original methods were these. The number of nucleated cells in each sample was estimated from the amplification of reference gene primers within the assay. To quantify the absolute abundance of each unique TCRbeta CDR3 rearrangement, sequence reads were collapsed and filtered. For each sample, productive Simpson clonality was calculated as the square root of Simpson's diversity index across productive rearrangements. Held by TCRdb, this immuneACCESS table contains in-frame sequences only and omits some clones. Under half of the omission traces to an unresolved V gene where checked; the cause of the rest is unknown. Clonal size and the V and J genes are those of that table, whereas D and trimming came from the DNA. The sample records some 270,000 clones, approximately 85% of which are singletons. 11% of the sample lies in the top ten.

Notes on this clone: The specificity of this receptor is unknown. Per-nucleotide qualities are absent, and no much larger clonotype sits a single base away.

The chain is encoded by TRBV11-2 joined to TRBJ1-6; 8 middle bases align to TRBD1. Material for sequencing was peripheral blood. This sequence was found in a woman aged 70 to 79 with acute or convalescent COVID-19. The DNA is as follows: TGTGCCAGCAGCGCTCAGGGGGCTCGGGCCCTCCACTTT. It encodes CASSAQGARALHF.